What follows are 29 T cell receptor beta chains derived from one specimen sequenced in a study of graft-versus-host responses after intestinal transplantation. Using immunoSEQ multiplex PCR, the repertoire was profiled, and TCRdb retains in-frame clones only, with some absent. This sample has about 97,000 clones; around 90% occur once, and the top ten carry roughly 16%. The specimen comprised PBMCs, sampled about 440 days after intestinal transplant. These receptors came from a human patient who received an intestinal transplant, so some T cells may come from the graft donor.

This sequence joins TRBV29-1 and TRBJ2-3; 8 positions agree with TRBD1. J gave up 0 bases and V 6 bases, and 2 bases lay outside the gene matches. The CDR3 spans 13 residues. Germline V lookup: CDR1 SQVTM, CDR2 ANQGSEA. CDR3: CSVGQGSTDTQYF. Here the CDR3 DNA reads TGCAGCGTCGGACAGGGTAGCACAGATACGCAGTATTTT.

The chain links TRBV19 to TRBJ1-2, with D unresolved. The germline gives CDR1 LNHDA, CDR2 SQIVND (reference sequence). This CDR3 has 11 amino acids. Deletions cut 5 bases from V and 6 bases from J, with 7 bases between. In DNA, the CDR3 is TGTGCCAGTAGTCACAGTGATGGCTACACCTTC. It translates to CASSHSDGYTF.

The chain joins TRBV7-6 to TRBJ1-2; D gene uncertain. Germline CDR1 reads SGHVS; CDR2 reads FNYEAQ. CDR3 length: 13 amino acids. Trimming cost V 1 base and J 2 bases, with 5 bases left between them. CDR3 in DNA: TGTGCCAGCAGCTTAGGCGCAAACTATGGCTACACCTTC. It is translated as CASSLGANYGYTF.

The chain links TRBV19 to TRBJ1-2, with TRBD1 matching over 7 bases. The CDR3 is made up of 16 amino acids. Germline lookup yields CDR1 LNHDA and CDR2 SQIVND (reference sequence). The junction had 10 bases not matched to a gene; V was cut back by 5 bases and J by 1 base. The CDR3 protein is CASSGQDVGLNYGYTF. The CDR3 bases are TGTGCCAGTAGTGGACAGGACGTGGGTCTTAACTATGGCTACACCTTC.

The CDR3: CASSRGAGREYEQYF. CDR3 bases: TGTGCCAGCAGTCGGGGGGCAGGGAGGGAGTACGAGCAGTACTTC. The chain carries TRBV6-6 and TRBJ2-7; D might be TRBD2 (7 bases). Germline V gene sequence: CDR1 MNHNY, CDR2 SVGAGI (reference sequence). This CDR3 spans 15 amino acids. The germline V and J ends were trimmed by 5 bases and 4 bases, with 18 bases remaining between them.

The chain links TRBV10-2 to TRBJ2-7; 9 bases are shared with TRBD1. From germline, CDR1 is WSHSY and CDR2 SAAADI. There are 13 residues in the CDR3. Trimming took 8 bases from V and 1 from J; bases not matched to a gene: 3. The CDR3, as DNA: TGCGCCAGCGCCGGGACAGGGTCCTACGAGCAGTACTTC. Its protein product is CASAGTGSYEQYF.

The rearrangement joins TRBV6-6 to TRBJ2-7; TRBD1 is a possible D gene (6 bases). The V end was cut by 4 bases, the J end by 9 bases, with 19 bases between. This CDR3 contains 14 residues. Germline values: CDR1 MNHNY, CDR2 SVGAGI (reference sequence). CDR3 sequence (DNA): TGTGCCAGCAGTTCAGGACCGGACAGTGAGGGGCAGTACTTC. Translation: CASSSGPDSEGQYF.

In this sample, this clone turned up a few times. V is TRBV6-1 and J is TRBJ2-7; D is unresolved. The ends were cut back, 2 bases at V and 3 bases at J, with 5 bases in the middle. Germline-derived CDR1 and CDR2 are MNHNS and SASEGT. This CDR3 has 12 amino acids. This CDR3 is CASSENRYEQYF. In nucleotides, the CDR3 is TGTGCCAGCAGTGAAAACCGCTACGAGCAGTACTTC.

CDR3 sequence reads: CSAPGAGELFF. The CDR3 DNA sequence: TGCAGTGCCCCAGGGGCCGGGGAGCTGTTTTTT. The rearrangement links TRBV20-1 to TRBJ2-2, with a weak D call TRBD1 (6 bases). The V end lost 6 bases, the J end lost 6 bases, and 8 bases lay between the germline ends. The CDR3 has 11 amino acids. Looked up from germline, CDR1 is DFQATT and CDR2 is SNEGSKA (reference sequence).

The rearrangement links TRBV7-6 to TRBJ2-2; D remains ambiguous. V was trimmed by 2 bases and J by 7 bases, leaving 11 bases between them. CDR1 is SGHVS, CDR2 FNYEAQ, per germline. The CDR3 sequence is 14 residues long. The CDR3 nucleotides read TGTGCCAGCAGCTTACCTAGGTCTGACGGGGAGCTGTTTTTT. The encoded protein is CASSLPRSDGELFF. The complete variable domain, with remaining parts taken from reference TRBV7-6 and TRBJ2-2, reads GAGVSQSPRYKVTKRGQDVALRCDPISGHVSLYWYRQALGQGPEFLTYFNYEAQQDKSGLPNDRFSAERPEGSISTLTIQRTEQRDSAMYRCASSLPRSDGELFFGEGSRLTVL.

This chain joins TRBV12-5 and TRBJ2-3; D possibly corresponds to TRBD1 (6 bases). The CDR3 is 17 amino acids. V dropped 5 bases and J dropped 0 bases, with 18 bases sitting between them. Germline V gene sequence: CDR1 LGHNT, CDR2 FRNRAP. The CDR3, as DNA: TGTGCTAGTGGTCCAGGTCAGGGGCACTCTAGCACAGATACGCAGTATTTT. Translation: CASGPGQGHSSTDTQYF.

CDR3 protein: CASSLGARGNTIYF. The DNA for the CDR3 is TGTGCCAGCTCACTTGGGGCGCGGGGAAACACCATATATTTT. This rearrangement joins TRBV18 to TRBJ1-3, with D maybe TRBD1 (5 bases). The V end lost 4 bases, the J end lost 4 bases, and 11 bases lay between the germline ends. The germline CDR1 and CDR2 sequences are KGHSH and LQKENI. This CDR3 region has 14 residues.

V usage is TRBV5-1 and J usage is TRBJ1-1; possible D gene TRBD1, 5 bases. Trimming took off 0 bases at V and 4 bases at J, with 10 bases between the two ends. This CDR3 spans 14 amino acids. Germline assignment: CDR1 SGHRS and CDR2 YFSETQ. CDR3 DNA sequence: TGCGCCAGCAGCTTGGCCGGGGGGAGCACTGAAGCTTTCTTT. This translates into CASSLAGGSTEAFF.

The rearrangement joins TRBV4-1 to TRBJ1-1; the D is unclear. The CDR3 is made up of 13 amino acids. Germline CDR1 reads MGHRA; CDR2 reads YSYEKL. The germline V and J ends were trimmed by 1 base and 3 bases, with 6 bases remaining between them. In nucleotides, the CDR3 is TGCGCCAGCAGCCAAGCCGTAGACACTGAAGCTTTCTTT. Protein sequence: CASSQAVDTEAFF.

The J gene is TRBJ2-1, the V gene TRBV25-1; D remains ambiguous. The V gene's germline CDR1 is MGHDK and CDR2 SYGVNS. The CDR3 totals 14 residues. Trimming took 6 bases from V and 5 from J, leaving 14 bases between them. The CDR3: CASSLAGTHNEQFF. The CDR3 DNA follows: TGTGCCAGCAGCCTGGCTGGCACGCACAATGAGCAGTTCTTC.

The J gene is TRBJ2-5, the V gene TRBV29-1; D uncertain. This CDR3 spans 12 amino acids. Between the trimmed V and J ends, which lost 5 bases and 5 bases, there was a span of 12 bases. Germline assignment: CDR1 SQVTM and CDR2 ANQGSEA. CDR3 sequence (DNA): TGCAGCGTTAAACGCTTAGATGAGACCCAGTACTTC. Residues: CSVKRLDETQYF. Together with reference TRBV29-1 and TRBJ2-5, the CDR3 gives the full variable domain: SAVISQKPSRDICQRGTSLTIQCQVDSQVTMMFWYRQQPGQSLTLIATANQGSEATYESGFVIDKFPISRPNLTFSTLTVSNMSPEDSSIYLCSVKRLDETQYFGPGTRLLVL.

The rearrangement uses TRBV4-1 and TRBJ2-2, with a tentative D call TRBD2 (5 bases). The V gene lost 4 bases and the J gene lost 4 bases, with 10 bases spanning the gap. From germline, CDR1 is MGHRA and CDR2 YSYEKL. The CDR3 spans 14 residues. The chain's CDR3 is CASSPNRGTGELFF. The CDR3 nucleotides are TGCGCCAGCAGCCCTAACCGGGGCACCGGGGAGCTGTTTTTT.

The V gene is TRBV19, the J gene TRBJ1-1; D unclear. This CDR3 spans 12 amino acids. Germline V lookup: CDR1 LNHDA, CDR2 SQIVND (reference sequence). The V end lost 5 bases, the J end lost 1 base, and 5 bases lay between the germline ends. As DNA, the CDR3 is TGTGCCAGTAGTGCGGGGAACACTGAAGCTTTCTTT. Its translation: CASSAGNTEAFF.

The chain recombines TRBV6-5 with TRBJ1-1; D gene ambiguous. Trimming shortened V by 2 bases and J by 1 base, and 5 bases separated the two germline ends. The length of the CDR3 is 13 residues. Germline lookup yields CDR1 MNHEY and CDR2 SVGAGI. CDR3 amino acids: CASSYRSNTEAFF. In nucleotides, the CDR3 is TGTGCCAGCAGTTACCGATCGAACACTGAAGCTTTCTTT.

The chain uses TRBV2 and TRBJ2-5; D may be TRBD2 (6 bases). This CDR3 comprises 13 residues. Germline V gives CDR1 SNHLY, CDR2 FYNNEI. Trimming cost V 7 bases and J 5 bases, with 14 bases left between them. The CDR3 sequence is CASTWGVRETQYF. CDR3 in DNA: TGTGCCAGCACGTGGGGGGTCAGGGAGACCCAGTACTTC.

This sequence joins TRBV7-9 and TRBJ1-1; maybe TRBD1 (5 bases). Germline V gene data show CDR1 as SEHNR and CDR2 as FQNEAQ (reference sequence). The CDR3 consists of 15 residues. V was clipped by 1 base and J by 6 bases, with 15 bases between them. The CDR3 spells CASSLGIEGLAEAFF. The DNA of the CDR3 is TGTGCCAGCAGCTTAGGGATTGAGGGGCTTGCTGAAGCTTTCTTT.

The chain has TRBV7-9 and TRBJ1-2; D is ambiguous. The CDR3 runs 16 residues. Germline V CDR1 and CDR2: SEHNR, FQNEAQ (reference sequence). V lost 5 bases and J lost 7, with 23 bases in between. CDR3 DNA: TGTGCCAGCAGCCAGGACCCGGACCGTTCGATGGGTGGCTACACCTTC. Its translation: CASSQDPDRSMGGYTF.

This clone showed up just once. The rearrangement joins TRBV19 to TRBJ1-5; 10 positions agree with TRBD1. V was pared by 9 bases and J by 9 bases, with 14 bases of the junction left unmatched. CDR1 LNHDA and CDR2 SQIVND come from the germline V gene (reference sequence). CDR3 length equals 15 residues. CDR3 sequence (DNA): TGTGCCAGCCTCCCCGGGGGGACAGGGGTTTGGCCCCAGCATTTT. Protein product: CASLPGGTGVWPQHF.

The J gene is TRBJ2-7, the V gene TRBV5-1; D not resolved. This CDR3 is 14 amino acids long. CDR1 is SGHRS and CDR2 is YFSETQ in the germline V gene. Trimming left V 0 bases short and J 0 bases short, with 7 bases between. CDR3 in amino acids: CASSLEADSYEQYF. CDR3 DNA: TGCGCCAGCAGCTTGGAGGCGGACTCCTACGAGCAGTACTTC.

The J gene is TRBJ2-7, the V gene TRBV7-8; 9 bases are shared with TRBD1. The CDR3 has 15 residues. In germline, CDR1 is SGHVS, CDR2 FQNEAQ. The junction had 7 bases not matched to a gene; V was cut back by 5 bases and J by 2 bases. This CDR3 reads CASSLDRGRAYEQYF. The CDR3 DNA reads as TGTGCCAGCAGCCTGGACAGGGGAAGGGCCTACGAGCAGTACTTC.

This chain links TRBV7-9 with TRBJ1-1; D not certain. The CDR3 runs 16 residues. Germline V gene data show CDR1 as SEHNR and CDR2 as FQNEAQ (reference sequence). The V end was cut by 7 bases, the J end by 0 bases, with 18 bases between. The CDR3 is CASTKAGVRMNTEAFF. In DNA, the CDR3 is TGTGCCAGCACCAAGGCGGGTGTCCGCATGAACACTGAAGCTTTCTTT.

This sequence joins TRBV5-6 and TRBJ2-3; the D gene is possibly TRBD2 (6 bases). Germline V lookup: CDR1 SGHDT, CDR2 YYEEEE. Trimming stripped 4 bases from V and 2 bases from J, with 8 bases between. This CDR3 is 13 amino acids long. This chain's CDR3 is CASSAGLTDTQYF. In nucleotides, the CDR3 is TGTGCCAGCAGCGCGGGGCTCACAGATACGCAGTATTTT.

V and J are TRBV19 and TRBJ1-2; TRBD1 aligns across 7 bases. The CDR3 totals 13 residues. J gave up 3 bases and V 9 bases, and 7 bases lay outside the gene matches. CDR1 is LNHDA and CDR2 is SQIVND in the germline V gene (reference sequence). The CDR3 nucleotides read TGTGCCAGCCGTCCAGGGGGTGACTATGGCTACACCTTC. This codes for CASRPGGDYGYTF.

The chain couples TRBV19 to TRBJ1-2, with a possible D match to TRBD1 (5 bases). V was pared by 7 bases and J by 5 bases, with 17 bases between. The germline gives CDR1 LNHDA, CDR2 SQIVND (reference sequence). The CDR3 consists of 14 residues. CDR3 bases: TGTGCCAGTATCGGGAGCAGGGTCGAGTATGGCTACACCTTC. Its protein product is CASIGSRVEYGYTF.